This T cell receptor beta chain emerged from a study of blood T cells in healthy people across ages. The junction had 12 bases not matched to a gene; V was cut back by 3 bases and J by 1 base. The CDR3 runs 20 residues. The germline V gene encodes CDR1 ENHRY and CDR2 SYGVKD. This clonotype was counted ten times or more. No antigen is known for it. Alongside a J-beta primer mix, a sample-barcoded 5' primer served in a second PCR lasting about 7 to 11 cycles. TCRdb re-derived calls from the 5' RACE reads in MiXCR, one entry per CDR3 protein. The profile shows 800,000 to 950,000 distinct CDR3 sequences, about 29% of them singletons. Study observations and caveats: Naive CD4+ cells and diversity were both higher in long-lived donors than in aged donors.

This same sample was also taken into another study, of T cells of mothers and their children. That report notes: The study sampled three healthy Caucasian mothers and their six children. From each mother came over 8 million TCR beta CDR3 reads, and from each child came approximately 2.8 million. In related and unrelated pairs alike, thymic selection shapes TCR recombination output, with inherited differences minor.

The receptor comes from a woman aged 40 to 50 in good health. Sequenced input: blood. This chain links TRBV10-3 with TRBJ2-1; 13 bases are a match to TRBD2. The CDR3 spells CAISDPTGLAGSKSYNEQFF. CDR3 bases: TGTGCCATCAGTGACCCGACGGGACTAGCGGGGTCTAAATCCTACAATGAGCAGTTCTTC.